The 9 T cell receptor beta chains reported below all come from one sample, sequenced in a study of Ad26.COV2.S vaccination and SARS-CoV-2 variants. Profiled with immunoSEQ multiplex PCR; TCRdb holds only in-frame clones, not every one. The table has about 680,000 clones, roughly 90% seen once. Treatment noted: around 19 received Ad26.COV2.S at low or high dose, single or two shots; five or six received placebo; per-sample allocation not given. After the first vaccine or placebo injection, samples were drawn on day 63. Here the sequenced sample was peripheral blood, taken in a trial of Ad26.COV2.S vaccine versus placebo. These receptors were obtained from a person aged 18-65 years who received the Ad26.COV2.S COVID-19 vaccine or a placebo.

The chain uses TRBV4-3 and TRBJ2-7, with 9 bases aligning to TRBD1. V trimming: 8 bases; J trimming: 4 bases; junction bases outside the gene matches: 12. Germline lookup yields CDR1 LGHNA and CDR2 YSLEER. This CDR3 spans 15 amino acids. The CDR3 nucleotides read TGCGCCAGCTCCCATCTTACAGGGGGCGTTTACGAGCAGTACTTC. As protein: CASSHLTGGVYEQYF.

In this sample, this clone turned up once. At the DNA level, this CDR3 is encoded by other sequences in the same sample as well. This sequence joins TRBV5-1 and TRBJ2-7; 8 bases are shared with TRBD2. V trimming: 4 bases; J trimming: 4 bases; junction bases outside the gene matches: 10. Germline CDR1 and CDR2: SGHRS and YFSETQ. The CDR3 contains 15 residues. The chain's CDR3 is CASSPGRGGTYEQYF. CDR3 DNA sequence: TGCGCCAGCAGCCCGGGACGGGGGGGTACTTACGAGCAGTACTTC. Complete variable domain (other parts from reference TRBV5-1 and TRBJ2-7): KAGVTQTPRYLIKTRGQQVTLSCSPISGHRSVSWYQQTPGQGLQFLFEYFSETQRNKGNFPGRFSGRQFSNSRSEMNVSTLELGDSALYLCASSPGRGGTYEQYFGPGTRLTVT.

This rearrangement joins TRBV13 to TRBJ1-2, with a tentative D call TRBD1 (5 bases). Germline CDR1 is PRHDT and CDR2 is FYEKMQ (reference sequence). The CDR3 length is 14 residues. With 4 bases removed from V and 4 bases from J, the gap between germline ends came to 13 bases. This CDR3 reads CASSSGALAYGYTF. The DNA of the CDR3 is TGTGCCAGCAGCTCCGGGGCCTTAGCCTATGGCTACACCTTC.

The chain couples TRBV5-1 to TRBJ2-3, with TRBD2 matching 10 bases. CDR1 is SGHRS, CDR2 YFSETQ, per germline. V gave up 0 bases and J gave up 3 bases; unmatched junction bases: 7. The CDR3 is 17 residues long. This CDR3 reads CASSLEVAGGPTDTQYF. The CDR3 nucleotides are TGCGCCAGCAGCTTGGAGGTAGCGGGGGGTCCGACAGATACGCAGTATTTT.

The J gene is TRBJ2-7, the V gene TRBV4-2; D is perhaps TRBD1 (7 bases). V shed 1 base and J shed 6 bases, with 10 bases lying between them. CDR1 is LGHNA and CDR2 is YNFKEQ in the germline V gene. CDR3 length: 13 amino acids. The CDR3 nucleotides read TGTGCCAGCAGCCAAGGGCAGGGGGGCGAGCAGTACTTC. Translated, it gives CASSQGQGGEQYF.

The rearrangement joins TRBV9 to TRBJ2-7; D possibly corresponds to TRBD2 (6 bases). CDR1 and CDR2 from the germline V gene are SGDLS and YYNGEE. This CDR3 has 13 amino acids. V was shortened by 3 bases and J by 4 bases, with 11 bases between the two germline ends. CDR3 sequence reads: CASSAGVFYEQYF. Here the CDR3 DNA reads TGTGCCAGCAGCGCGGGAGTCTTTTACGAGCAGTACTTC.

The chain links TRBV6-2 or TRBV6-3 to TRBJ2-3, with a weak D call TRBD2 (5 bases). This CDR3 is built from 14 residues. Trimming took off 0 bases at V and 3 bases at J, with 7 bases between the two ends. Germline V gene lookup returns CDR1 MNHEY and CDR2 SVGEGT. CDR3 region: CASSYSPGTDTQYF. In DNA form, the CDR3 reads TGTGCCAGCAGTTACTCTCCGGGAACAGATACGCAGTATTTT.

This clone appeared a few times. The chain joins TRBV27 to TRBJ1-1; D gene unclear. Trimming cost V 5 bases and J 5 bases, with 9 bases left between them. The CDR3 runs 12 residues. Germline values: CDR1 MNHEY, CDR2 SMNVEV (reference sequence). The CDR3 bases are TGTGCCAGCAGTCGAGGCCTTACTGAAGCTTTCTTT. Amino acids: CASSRGLTEAFF.

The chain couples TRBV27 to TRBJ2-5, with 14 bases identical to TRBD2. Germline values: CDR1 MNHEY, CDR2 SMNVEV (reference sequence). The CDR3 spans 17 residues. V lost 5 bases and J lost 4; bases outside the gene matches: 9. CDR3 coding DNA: TGTGCCAGCAGTAAGGGACTAGCGGGAGAGGCAGGAGAGACCCAGTACTTC. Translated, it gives CASSKGLAGEAGETQYF.